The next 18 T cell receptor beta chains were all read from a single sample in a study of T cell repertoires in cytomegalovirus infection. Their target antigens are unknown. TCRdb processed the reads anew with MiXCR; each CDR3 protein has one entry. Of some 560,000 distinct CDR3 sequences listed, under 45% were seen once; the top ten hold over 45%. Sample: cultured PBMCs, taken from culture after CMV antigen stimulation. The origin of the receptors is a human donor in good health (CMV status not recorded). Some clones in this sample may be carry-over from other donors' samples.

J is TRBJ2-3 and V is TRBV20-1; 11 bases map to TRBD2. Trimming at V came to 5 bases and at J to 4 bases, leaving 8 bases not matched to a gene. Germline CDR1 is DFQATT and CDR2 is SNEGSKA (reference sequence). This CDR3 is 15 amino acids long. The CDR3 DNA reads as TGCAGTGCTGGGAATCTAGCGGGGGGCGCAGATACGCAGTATTTT. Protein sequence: CSAGNLAGGADTQYF.

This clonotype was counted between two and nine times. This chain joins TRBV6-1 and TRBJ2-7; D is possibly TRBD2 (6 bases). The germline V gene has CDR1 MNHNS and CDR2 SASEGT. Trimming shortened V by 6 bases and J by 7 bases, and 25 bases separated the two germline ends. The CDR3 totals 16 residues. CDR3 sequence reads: CASSRPKGSGLLEQYF. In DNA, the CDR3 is TGTGCCAGCAGCCGACCTAAGGGTAGCGGCCTCTTGGAGCAGTACTTC.

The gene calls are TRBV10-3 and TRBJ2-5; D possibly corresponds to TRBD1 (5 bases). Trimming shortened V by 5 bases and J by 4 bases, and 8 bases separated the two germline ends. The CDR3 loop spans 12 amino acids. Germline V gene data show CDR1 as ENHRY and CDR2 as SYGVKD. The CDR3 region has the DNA TGTGCCATCAGTACACAGGCAGAGACCCAGTACTTC. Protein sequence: CAISTQAETQYF.

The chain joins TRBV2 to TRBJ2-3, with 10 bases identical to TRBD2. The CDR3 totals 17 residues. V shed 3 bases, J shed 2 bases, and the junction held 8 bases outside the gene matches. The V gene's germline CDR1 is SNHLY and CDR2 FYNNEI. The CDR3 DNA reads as TGTGCCAGCAGTGAGGGCGCCCTAGCGGGGGACACAGATACGCAGTATTTT. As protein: CASSEGALAGDTDTQYF. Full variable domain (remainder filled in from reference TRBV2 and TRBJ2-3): EPEVTQTPSHQVTQMGQEVILRCVPISNHLYFYWYRQILGQKVEFLVSFYNNEISEKSEIFDDQFSVERPDGSNFTLKIRSTKLEDSAMYFCASSEGALAGDTDTQYFGPGTRLTVL.

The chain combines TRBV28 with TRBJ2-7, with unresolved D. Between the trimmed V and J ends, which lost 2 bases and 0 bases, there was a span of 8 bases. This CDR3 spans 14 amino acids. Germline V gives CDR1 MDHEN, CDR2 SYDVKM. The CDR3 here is CASSLGDYSYEQYF. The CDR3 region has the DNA TGTGCCAGCAGTTTAGGGGATTACTCCTACGAGCAGTACTTC. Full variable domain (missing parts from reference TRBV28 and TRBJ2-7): DVKVTQSSRYLVKRTGEKVFLECVQDMDHENMFWYRQDPGLGLRLIYFSYDVKMKEKGDIPEGYSVSREKKERFSLILESASTNQTSMYLCASSLGDYSYEQYFGPGTRLTVT.

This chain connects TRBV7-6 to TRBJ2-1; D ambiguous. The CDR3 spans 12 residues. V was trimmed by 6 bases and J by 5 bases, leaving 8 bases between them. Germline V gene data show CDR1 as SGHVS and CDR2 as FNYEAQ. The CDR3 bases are TGTGCCAGCAGTAACAGCGACAATGAGCAGTTCTTC. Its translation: CASSNSDNEQFF.

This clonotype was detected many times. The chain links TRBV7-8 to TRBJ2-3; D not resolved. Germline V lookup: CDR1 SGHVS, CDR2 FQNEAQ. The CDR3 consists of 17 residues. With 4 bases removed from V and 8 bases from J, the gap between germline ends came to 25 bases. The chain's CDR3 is CASSSYRRLGESSTQYF. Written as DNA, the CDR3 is TGTGCCAGCAGCTCCTACCGTCGGCTAGGAGAATCAAGTACGCAGTATTTT.

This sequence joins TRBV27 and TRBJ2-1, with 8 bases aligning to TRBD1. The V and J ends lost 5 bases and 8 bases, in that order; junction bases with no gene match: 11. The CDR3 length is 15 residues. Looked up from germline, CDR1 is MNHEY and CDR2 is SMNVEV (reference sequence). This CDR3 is CASSQTGQVADEQFF. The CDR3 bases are TGTGCCAGCAGTCAGACGGGACAGGTGGCGGATGAGCAGTTCTTC.

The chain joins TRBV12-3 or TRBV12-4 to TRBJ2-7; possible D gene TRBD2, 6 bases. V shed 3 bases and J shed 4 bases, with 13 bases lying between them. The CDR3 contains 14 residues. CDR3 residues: CASSFAGPQYEQYF. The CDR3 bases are TGTGCCAGCAGTTTTGCGGGACCCCAATACGAGCAGTACTTC.

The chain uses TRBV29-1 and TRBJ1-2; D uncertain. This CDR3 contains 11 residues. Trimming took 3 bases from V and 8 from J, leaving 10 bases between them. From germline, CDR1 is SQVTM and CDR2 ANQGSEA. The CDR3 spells CSVDEGWGYTF. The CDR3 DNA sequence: TGCAGCGTTGACGAGGGTTGGGGCTACACCTTC. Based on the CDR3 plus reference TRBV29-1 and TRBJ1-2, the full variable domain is SAVISQKPSRDICQRGTSLTIQCQVDSQVTMMFWYRQQPGQSLTLIATANQGSEATYESGFVIDKFPISRPNLTFSTLTVSNMSPEDSSIYLCSVDEGWGYTFGSGTRLTVV.

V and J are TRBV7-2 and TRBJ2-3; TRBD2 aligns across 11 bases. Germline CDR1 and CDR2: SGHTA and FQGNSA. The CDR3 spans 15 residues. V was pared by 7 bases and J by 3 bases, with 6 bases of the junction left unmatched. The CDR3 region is CASIRGTSGTDTQYF. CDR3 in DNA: TGTGCCAGCATCAGGGGGACTAGCGGAACAGATACGCAGTATTTT.

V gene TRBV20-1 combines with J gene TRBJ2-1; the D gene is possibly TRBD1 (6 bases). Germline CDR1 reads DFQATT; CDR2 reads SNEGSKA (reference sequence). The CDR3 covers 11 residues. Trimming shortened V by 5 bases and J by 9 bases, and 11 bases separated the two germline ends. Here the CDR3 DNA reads TGCAGTGCTCCAGGGGTCGGTGAGCAGTTCTTC. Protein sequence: CSAPGVGEQFF.

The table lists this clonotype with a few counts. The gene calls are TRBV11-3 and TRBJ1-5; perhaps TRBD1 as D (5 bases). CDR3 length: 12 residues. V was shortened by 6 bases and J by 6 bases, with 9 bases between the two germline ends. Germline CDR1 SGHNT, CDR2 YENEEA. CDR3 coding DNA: TGTGCCAGCAGTCCAGGGCCTCAGCCCCAGCATTTT. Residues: CASSPGPQPQHF.

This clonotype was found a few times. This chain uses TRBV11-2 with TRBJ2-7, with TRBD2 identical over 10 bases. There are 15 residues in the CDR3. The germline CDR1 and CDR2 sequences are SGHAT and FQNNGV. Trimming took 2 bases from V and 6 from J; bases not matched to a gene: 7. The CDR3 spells CASSLITSGAPEQYF. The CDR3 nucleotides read TGTGCCAGCAGCTTAATTACTAGCGGGGCCCCCGAGCAGTACTTC.

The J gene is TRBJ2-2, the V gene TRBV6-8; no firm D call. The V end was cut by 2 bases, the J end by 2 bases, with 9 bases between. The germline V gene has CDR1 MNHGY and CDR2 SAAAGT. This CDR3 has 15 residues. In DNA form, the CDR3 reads TGTGCCAGCAGTTACACCCAGGTTAACACCGGGGAGCTGTTTTTT. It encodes CASSYTQVNTGELFF.

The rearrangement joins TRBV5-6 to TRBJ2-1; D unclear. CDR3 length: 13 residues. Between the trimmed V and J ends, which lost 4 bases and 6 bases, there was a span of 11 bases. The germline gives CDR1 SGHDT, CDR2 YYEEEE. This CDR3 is CASSLGHGNEQFF. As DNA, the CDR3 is TGTGCCAGCAGCCTTGGGCATGGCAATGAGCAGTTCTTC.

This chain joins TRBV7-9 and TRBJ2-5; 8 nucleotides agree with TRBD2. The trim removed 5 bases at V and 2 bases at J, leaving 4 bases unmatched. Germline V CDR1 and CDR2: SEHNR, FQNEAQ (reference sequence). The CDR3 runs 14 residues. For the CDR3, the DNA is TGTGCCAGCAGCGTTAGCGGGGCACAAGAGACCCAGTACTTC. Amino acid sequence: CASSVSGAQETQYF.

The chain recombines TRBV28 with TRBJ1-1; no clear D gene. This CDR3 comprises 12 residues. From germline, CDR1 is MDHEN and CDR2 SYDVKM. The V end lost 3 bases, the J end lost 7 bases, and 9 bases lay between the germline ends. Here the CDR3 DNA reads TGTGCCAGCAGTTTGCGGGTCGTTGAAGCTTTCTTT. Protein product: CASSLRVVEAFF.